This TCR beta chain originates from a study of blood T cell repertoires in COVID-19. Study at large: Recovered status in Cohort 3 required two negative PCRs, clearance, or symptom resolution. T cells, B-cell-depleted T cells, or PBMCs supplied cDNA or gDNA.

Some clones are missing from TCRdb's copy, which holds only in-frame ones; the method was immunoSEQ multiplex PCR. The sample holds some 200,000 clones, around 90% seen once. The germline CDR1 and CDR2 sequences are KGHSH and LQKENI. V shed 3 bases, J shed 10 bases, and the junction held 10 bases outside the gene matches. This CDR3 spans 14 amino acids. This clone was seen just once. Enrolled through a virtual design, the participants were between roughly 18 and 95 years of age and came from about two dozen US areas. In assigning cohorts, the study relied on participant-reported clinical history. The rearrangement links TRBV18 to TRBJ1-1; 8 bases agree with TRBD1. The origin of this receptor is a man under 40 in a cohort exposed to, infected with or recovered from COVID-19 (not recorded which). Material: PBMCs or T cells enriched from blood (not recorded which). The CDR3 region is CASSPDREGMGAFF. The CDR3 DNA reads as TGTGCCAGCTCACCGGACAGGGAGGGTATGGGAGCTTTCTTT.